The clone carrying this T cell receptor (beta chain) was seen a few times. Its specificity is unknown. Treatment here: roughly 11-day PBMC culture with coronavirus spike peptide pools or control peptides (ViraFEST assay). Dates of positive PCR ran from March to December 2020, before US Alpha, Beta and Delta variants. This entry is derived from a study of vaccination and CD4 T cells after COVID-19. Sequenced with the Oncomine TCR Beta short-read assay was DNA taken from cultured CD4+ T cells. MiXCR, applied by TCRdb to the PCR reads, yields one record per CDR3 protein. Found here are about 15,000 distinct CDR3 sequences, about two fifths of them singletons; the top ten hold 5.6%. V lost 5 bases and J 6 bases, leaving 14 bases between the germline ends. The germline gives CDR1 SGHTA, CDR2 FQGNSA. There are 15 residues in the CDR3.

The chain links TRBV7-2 to TRBJ1-6; a possible D gene is TRBD1 (5 bases). The input for sequencing was CD4+ T cells from blood, cultured in vitro, taken before SARS-CoV-2 vaccination. This clonotype was obtained from a human donor who had recovered from COVID-19. The CDR3 nucleotides read TGTGCCAGCAGCGTAACCGGGACGGCTAATTCACCCCTCCACTTT. It specifies CASSVTGTANSPLHF.